The entry that follows covers one TCR beta chain sequence. Clones were read by immunoSEQ multiplex PCR, and TCRdb kept only the in-frame ones, dropping some. This table holds hundreds of thousands of clones, around 92% found once. The entry originates in a study of blood T cell repertoires in COVID-19. Study overall: Spain, Italy and the United States supplied samples that represented acute and convalescent COVID-19. The cDNA or gDNA used as material had been derived from T cells, B-cell-depleted T cells, or PBMCs.

Participants' reported clinical history set cohort assignment. The CDR3 covers 20 residues. Germline V lookup: CDR1 SGHAT, CDR2 FQNNGV. With V trimmed by 0 bases and J by 0 bases, 7 bases remained unmatched. The rearrangement joins TRBV11-2 to TRBJ2-3; 15 nucleotides align to TRBD2. Source material: PBMCs or T cells enriched from blood (not recorded which). The TCR originated in a woman aged 45-65 years who had been exposed to COVID-19. CDR3 nucleotide sequence: TGTGCCAGCAGCTTAGACCCGGGGACTAGCGGGGGGCGAAGCACAGATACGCAGTATTTT. It encodes CASSLDPGTSGGRSTDTQYF.